The source of this T cell receptor beta chain is a study of pediatric ulcerative colitis. To note about this clone: Its antigen is unknown.

Sequencing depth was up to 500,000 reads per sample. TCRdb's table, derived via immunoSEQ multiplex PCR, lists solely in-frame clones and lacks some. The table has tens of thousands of clones, around 78% seen once. Study conclusions and caveats: Repertoires came from total lymphocyte DNA, not specific subsets. Acute severe colitis showed lower rectal diversity from clonal expansions.

The germline CDR1 and CDR2 sequences are GTSNPN and SVGIG (reference sequence). Trimming stripped 3 bases from V and 11 bases from J, with 19 bases between. This CDR3 has 13 residues. During colonoscopy, one to two rectal pinch biopsies were collected. Sequenced: gut tissue. The TCR was taken from a boy younger than 18 with moderate ulcerative colitis. The V gene is TRBV30, the J gene TRBJ1-1; no reliable D call. The CDR3 sequence is CAWSLPLLQRAFF. CDR3 coding DNA: TGTGCCTGGAGCCTCCCATTACTCCAGAGGGCTTTCTTT.